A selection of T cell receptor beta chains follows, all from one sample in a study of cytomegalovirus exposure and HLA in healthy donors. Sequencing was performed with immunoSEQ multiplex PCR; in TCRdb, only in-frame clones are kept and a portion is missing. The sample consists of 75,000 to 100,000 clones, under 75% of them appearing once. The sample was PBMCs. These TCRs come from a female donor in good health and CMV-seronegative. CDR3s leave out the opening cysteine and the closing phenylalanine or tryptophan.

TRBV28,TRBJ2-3,ASSSATSGRTDTQY
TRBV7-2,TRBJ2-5,ASSLGTRGETQY
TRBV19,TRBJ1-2,ASSRQGRGNYGYT
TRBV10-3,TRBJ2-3,AIGLAGAFTDTQY
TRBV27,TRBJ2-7,ASRGMPGSYEQY
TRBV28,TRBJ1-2,ASSLDPGLQGGYT
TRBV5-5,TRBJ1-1,ASRPDRGVGNTEAF
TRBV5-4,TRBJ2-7,ASSFSTSGWPGEQY
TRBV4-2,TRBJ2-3,ASSSGVADTQY
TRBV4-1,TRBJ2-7,ASIQDTRALTTEIYEQY
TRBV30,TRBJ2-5,AWSKTGGTVQY
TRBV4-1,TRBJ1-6,ASSQGVGGKYNSPLH